This TCR beta chain originates from a study of blood T cell repertoires in COVID-19. Study-level information: PBMCs, B-cell-depleted T cells, or T cells provided the cDNA or gDNA that made up the material.

Per the original methods: Estimates of nucleated cell counts were drawn from the amplification of reference gene primers. Repertoires were generated with immunoSEQ multiplex PCR, while TCRdb's copy carries only in-frame clones and drops some. V, J and clone size are those of that table, while D and trimming were read from the DNA. This table has about 95,000 clones, approximately 80% appearing once. The V gene lost 2 bases and the J gene lost 5 bases, with 11 bases spanning the gap. CDR1 is SGHNT, CDR2 YYREEE, per germline (reference sequence). The CDR3 covers 13 residues. This clone has just a few counts.

The sample taken for sequencing was peripheral blood. The TCR sequence derives from a man at least 80 years old with COVID-19, enrolled during active disease. The chain employs TRBV5-4 and TRBJ2-7, with D perhaps matching TRBD1 (6 bases). The CDR3 protein is CASSLQGLHEQYF. As DNA, the CDR3 is TGTGCCAGCAGCTTACAGGGATTACACGAGCAGTACTTC.